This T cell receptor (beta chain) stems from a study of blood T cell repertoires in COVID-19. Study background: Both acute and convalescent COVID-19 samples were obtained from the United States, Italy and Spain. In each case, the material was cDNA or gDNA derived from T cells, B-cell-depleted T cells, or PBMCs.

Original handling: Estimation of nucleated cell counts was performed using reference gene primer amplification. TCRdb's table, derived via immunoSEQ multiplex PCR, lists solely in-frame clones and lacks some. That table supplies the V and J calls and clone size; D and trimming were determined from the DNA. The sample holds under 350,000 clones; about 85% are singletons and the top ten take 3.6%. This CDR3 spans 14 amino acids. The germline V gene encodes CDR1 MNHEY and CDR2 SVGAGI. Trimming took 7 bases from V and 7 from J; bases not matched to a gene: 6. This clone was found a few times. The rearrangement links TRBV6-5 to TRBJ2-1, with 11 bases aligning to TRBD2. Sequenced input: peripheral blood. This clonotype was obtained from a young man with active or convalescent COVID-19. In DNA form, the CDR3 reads TGTGCCAGCATCGGGACTAGCGGCCTAAATGAGCAGTTCTTC. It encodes CASIGTSGLNEQFF.